The 29 T cell receptor beta chains given below trace back to one sample, sequenced in a study of cytomegalovirus exposure and HLA in healthy donors. Vbeta (60) and Jbeta (13) primers were used in the PCR. Sequencing was performed with immunoSEQ multiplex PCR; in TCRdb, only in-frame clones are kept and a portion is missing. In the table there are 150,000 to 200,000 clones, approximately 80% of which are singletons. Material for sequencing was PBMCs. These receptors all come from a woman in her forties or fifties in good health and CMV-seronegative.

Of note for this clone: One end of the junction fails to match germline, which may point to a read error. The CDR3 here is CASSLTRSGNEQFF. CDR3 coding DNA: TGTGCCAGCAGCCTAACTAGGTCGGGCAATGAGCAGTTCTTC. This sequence joins TRBV7-3 and TRBJ2-1; possible D gene TRBD2, 5 bases. CDR1 and CDR2 from the germline V gene are SGHTA and FQGTGA. CDR3 length equals 14 residues.

The J gene is TRBJ2-5, the V gene TRBV4-1, with D uncertain. The V gene's germline CDR1 is MGHRA and CDR2 YSYEKL. Between the trimmed V and J ends, which lost 1 base and 5 bases, there was a span of 8 bases. CDR3 length: 13 amino acids. CDR3 residues: CASSQARLETQYF. CDR3 nucleotides: TGCGCCAGCAGCCAAGCCAGGCTCGAGACCCAGTACTTC.

This sequence joins TRBV7-2 and TRBJ1-1, with no clear D. Between the trimmed V and J ends, which lost 4 bases and 5 bases, there was a span of 8 bases. The CDR3 loop spans 12 amino acids. The germline V gene has CDR1 SGHTA and CDR2 FQGNSA. The CDR3 is CASSSLGTEAFF. Here the CDR3 DNA reads TGTGCCAGCAGCTCCCTCGGTACTGAAGCTTTCTTT. The variable domain in full, with the rest retrieved from reference TRBV7-2 and TRBJ1-1, is GAGVSQSPSNKVTEKGKDVELRCDPISGHTALYWYRQSLGQGLEFLIYFQGNSAPDKSGLPSDRFSAERTGGSVSTLTIQRTQQEDSAVYLCASSSLGTEAFFGQGTRLTVV.

The chain employs TRBV27 and TRBJ2-5, with 7 bases lining up with TRBD2. After removal of 0 bases from V and 3 bases from J, the junction contained 1 base not matched to a gene. Per germline, CDR1 MNHEY and CDR2 SMNVEV (reference sequence). The length of the CDR3 is 14 residues. CDR3: CASSLSLAEETQYF. The CDR3 DNA is TGTGCCAGCAGTTTATCGCTAGCGGAAGAGACCCAGTACTTC.

The CDR3 DNA is TGTGCCAGCAGTTATGGTGGTGGGCTAGCGGCCACAGATACGCAGTATTTT. Amino acid sequence: CASSYGGGLAATDTQYF. The chain is built from TRBV28 and TRBJ2-3; 7 bases agree with TRBD2. Trimming at V came to 4 bases and at J to 2 bases, leaving 12 bases not matched to a gene. The CDR3 contains 17 residues. CDR1 and CDR2 from the germline V gene are MDHEN and SYDVKM.

CDR3 nucleotide sequence: TGCGCCAGCAGCTTGGGGCAGGGGCCCTACGAGCAGTACTTC. It codes for CASSLGQGPYEQYF. This chain connects TRBV5-1 to TRBJ2-7; D may be TRBD1 (6 bases). Trimming removed 0 bases from V and 2 bases from J, with 9 bases in between. The CDR3 has 14 residues. The germline V gene encodes CDR1 SGHRS and CDR2 YFSETQ.

The rearrangement links TRBV14 to TRBJ1-4; tentative D call: TRBD1 (6 bases). This CDR3 comprises 14 residues. The V gene's germline CDR1 is SGHDN and CDR2 FVKESK. Trimming stripped 4 bases from V and 4 bases from J, with 10 bases between. The CDR3 DNA follows: TGTGCCAGCAGCCGTCCAGGGGTTAATGAAAAACTGTTTTTT. As protein: CASSRPGVNEKLFF.

The J gene is TRBJ2-7, the V gene TRBV4-3, with TRBD1 identical over 8 bases. The germline CDR1 and CDR2 sequences are LGHNA and YSLEER. The V gene end was trimmed by 4 bases and the J gene end by 5 bases; junction bases not matched to a gene: 7. The CDR3 has 14 residues. The CDR3 region is CASSLGQAADEQYF. The CDR3 coding sequence is TGCGCCAGCAGCCTGGGACAGGCCGCCGACGAGCAGTACTTC.

In this sample, this clone turned up once. The rearrangement links TRBV5-1 to TRBJ2-7; 11 bases are shared with TRBD2. The germline CDR1 and CDR2 sequences are SGHRS and YFSETQ. The CDR3 has 18 residues. Trimming took 0 bases from V and 0 from J; bases not matched to a gene: 8. The CDR3 nucleotides are TGCGCCAGCAGCTTGGGACTAGCGGGACGTGAAGACTCCTACGAGCAGTACTTC. It translates to CASSLGLAGREDSYEQYF.

This chain uses TRBV19 with TRBJ2-7; 10 nucleotides agree with TRBD1. Germline lookup yields CDR1 LNHDA and CDR2 SQIVND (reference sequence). J lost 4 bases, V lost 5 bases, and 5 bases had no gene match. This CDR3 has 14 residues. Here the CDR3 reads CASSDGQGEYEQYF. CDR3 nucleotide sequence: TGTGCCAGTAGTGACGGACAGGGGGAGTACGAGCAGTACTTC.

The CDR3 is CASSSTRAGEYPNEQFF. DNA for the CDR3: TGTGCCAGCAGCTCGACTCGAGCGGGAGAATATCCCAATGAGCAGTTCTTC. J is TRBJ2-1 and V is TRBV11-2; TRBD2 aligns across 8 bases. This CDR3 comprises 17 residues. The V gene end was trimmed by 4 bases and the J gene end by 6 bases; junction bases not matched to a gene: 14. Germline CDR1 and CDR2: SGHAT and FQNNGV.

This clone was detected only once. The genes are TRBV27 and TRBJ1-5; 7 bases line up with TRBD1. Germline V CDR1 and CDR2: MNHEY, SMNVEV (reference sequence). V lost 4 bases to trimming and J lost 3 bases; unmatched junction nucleotides: 6. There are 15 residues in the CDR3. The CDR3 sequence is CASSYEGAVNQPQHF. In nucleotides, the CDR3 is TGTGCCAGCAGTTACGAGGGGGCGGTCAATCAGCCCCAGCATTTT.

In the case of this clone: The sample carries other DNA sequences with the same CDR3. This chain links TRBV19 with TRBJ2-3; D uncertain. V lost 3 bases and J lost 0, with 7 bases in between. Germline V gene lookup returns CDR1 LNHDA and CDR2 SQIVND (reference sequence). This CDR3 has 14 residues. The CDR3 region is CASSIYGSTDTQYF. For the CDR3, the DNA is TGTGCCAGTAGTATCTACGGGAGCACAGATACGCAGTATTTT.

Comment on this clone: Compared with germline, one end of the junction differs, possibly owing to a read error. The CDR3 here is CASSWDRASSEQYF. DNA for the CDR3: TGTGCCAGCAGTTGGGACAGGGCGTCCTCCGAGCAGTACTTC. The chain is built from TRBV28 and TRBJ2-7; 9 nucleotides match TRBD1. Germline assignment: CDR1 MDHEN and CDR2 SYDVKM. This CDR3 has 14 residues.

This chain connects TRBV6-6 to TRBJ2-7, with TRBD1 matching over 11 bases. There are 14 residues in the CDR3. CDR1 is MNHNY, CDR2 SVGAGI, per germline (reference sequence). J was trimmed by 4 bases and V by 9 bases; bases with no gene match: 8. The CDR3 spells CASRNRDRGYEQYF. The CDR3 DNA follows: TGTGCCAGTCGTAACCGGGACAGGGGGTACGAGCAGTACTTC.

The CDR3 is CASSVFRGGTDTQYF. The CDR3 nucleotides are TGTGCCAGCAGCGTCTTCCGGGGAGGTACAGATACGCAGTATTTT. The chain carries TRBV9 and TRBJ2-3, with D possibly TRBD2 on 6 matching bases. This CDR3 has 15 amino acids. Germline V gene sequence: CDR1 SGDLS, CDR2 YYNGEE. With 2 bases removed from V and 3 bases from J, the gap between germline ends came to 13 bases.

The rearrangement joins TRBV28 to TRBJ1-5, with 10 positions matching TRBD1. The CDR3 length is 15 residues. J lost 4 bases, V lost 5 bases, and 5 bases had no gene match. CDR1 and CDR2 from the germline V gene are MDHEN and SYDVKM. The CDR3: CASSGRQGANQPQHF. Written as DNA, the CDR3 is TGTGCCAGCAGTGGAAGACAGGGGGCAAATCAGCCCCAGCATTTT.

Only a few counts were recorded for this clone. The rearrangement links TRBV7-2 to TRBJ1-6, with TRBD1 matching 7 bases. This CDR3 is built from 15 residues. The V and J ends lost 3 bases and 4 bases, in that order; junction bases with no gene match: 3. The V gene's germline CDR1 is SGHTA and CDR2 FQGNSA. The CDR3 sequence: CASSLGQKYNSPLHF. In nucleotides, the CDR3 is TGTGCCAGCAGCTTGGGACAGAAATATAATTCACCCCTCCACTTT.

The rearrangement links TRBV5-1 to TRBJ2-3, with TRBD2 identical over 14 bases. The CDR3 loop spans 17 amino acids. V lost 4 bases, J lost 6 bases, and 10 bases stayed unmatched. Per germline, CDR1 SGHRS and CDR2 YFSETQ. The CDR3 spells CASSTGLAGAAGDTQYF. Written as DNA, the CDR3 is TGCGCCAGCAGCACGGGACTAGCGGGGGCCGCCGGGGATACGCAGTATTTT.

This rearrangement joins TRBV5-6 to TRBJ2-2; weak D call: TRBD1 (6 bases). There are 14 residues in the CDR3. Germline CDR1 is SGHDT and CDR2 is YYEEEE. Trimming took off 3 bases at V and 3 bases at J, with 9 bases between the two ends. The CDR3 reads CASSWDTYTGELFF. The CDR3, as DNA: TGTGCCAGCAGCTGGGACACCTACACCGGGGAGCTGTTTTTT.

About this clone: This sample includes further DNA sequences coding for the same CDR3. V gene TRBV18 combines with J gene TRBJ1-3, with a weak D call TRBD1 (6 bases). There are 16 residues in the CDR3. The germline gives CDR1 KGHSH, CDR2 LQKENI. Trimming left V 0 bases short and J 1 base short, with 10 bases between. CDR3 amino acids: CASSPPGRGSGNTIYF. As DNA, the CDR3 is TGTGCCAGCTCACCACCTGGCAGGGGTTCTGGAAACACCATATATTTT.

The chain has TRBV15 and TRBJ1-2; 9 bases fit TRBD1. Trimming took 5 bases from V and 8 from J; bases not matched to a gene: 6. The CDR3 is 13 amino acids. The germline CDR1 and CDR2 sequences are LNHNV and YYDKDF (reference sequence). The CDR3 spells CATSGRDRVGYTF. The CDR3 DNA reads TGTGCCACCAGCGGCCGGGACAGGGTCGGCTACACCTTC.

V is TRBV11-2 and J is TRBJ2-5; possibly TRBD1 for D (5 bases). With the DNA end fitting TRBJ2-7 better, the J assignment may be wrong. The CDR3 loop spans 17 amino acids. Germline V lookup: CDR1 SGHAT, CDR2 FQNNGV. As DNA, the CDR3 is TGTGCCAGCAGCTTAGATTTTGTTTCAGGGCGGTACGGCGAGCAGTACTTC. This encodes CASSLDFVSGRYGEQYF.

The chain employs TRBV28 and TRBJ2-5; 12 positions match TRBD2. This CDR3 spans 15 amino acids. CDR1 and CDR2 from the germline V gene are MDHEN and SYDVKM. The junction had 3 bases not matched to a gene; V was cut back by 5 bases and J by 2 bases. The chain's CDR3 is CASSRTSGIQETQYF. DNA for the CDR3: TGTGCCAGCAGTAGGACTAGCGGGATACAAGAGACCCAGTACTTC.

This clone has a handful of counts. The V call is TRBV5-1, the J call TRBJ2-7; TRBD2 aligns across 10 bases. Germline CDR1 SGHRS, CDR2 YFSETQ. This CDR3 comprises 16 residues. Germline trimming cut 0 bases from V and 1 base from J; bases unmatched to any gene: 4. Written as DNA, the CDR3 is TGCGCCAGCAGCTTGGCCAGGACTAGCGGATCCTACGAGCAGTACTTC. Residues: CASSLARTSGSYEQYF.

This rearrangement joins TRBV7-8 to TRBJ1-1, with D tentatively TRBD1 (6 bases). With 5 bases removed from V and 11 bases from J, the gap between germline ends came to 18 bases. This CDR3 is built from 13 residues. CDR1 SGHVS and CDR2 FQNEAQ come from the germline V gene. The CDR3 DNA is TGTGCCAGCAGCCAAACATCCCAGGGGTGGGCTTTCTTT. This translates into CASSQTSQGWAFF. Full variable domain (missing parts from reference TRBV7-8 and TRBJ1-1): GAGVSQSPRYKVAKRGQDVALRCDPISGHVSLFWYQQALGQGPEFLTYFQNEAQLDKSGLPSDRFFAERPEGSVSTLKIQRTQQEDSAVYLCASSQTSQGWAFFGQGTRLTVV.

The chain employs TRBV12-5 and TRBJ2-5; D is perhaps TRBD2 (6 bases). The germline V gene has CDR1 LGHNT and CDR2 FRNRAP. V dropped 0 bases and J dropped 5 bases, with 31 bases sitting between them. The CDR3 totals 21 residues. CDR3 loop: CASGLVLCSSLKGRLLETQYF. The CDR3 nucleotides read TGTGCTAGTGGTTTGGTATTATGTTCGTCATTAAAGGGGAGGTTGCTGGAGACCCAGTACTTC.

The genes are TRBV6-5 and TRBJ2-7; possibly TRBD1 for D (6 bases). Deletions cut 7 bases from V and 6 bases from J, with 19 bases between. This CDR3 region has 14 residues. Germline CDR1 is MNHEY and CDR2 is SVGAGI. The CDR3 reads CASKSRTASLEQYF. The CDR3 DNA follows: TGTGCCAGCAAGTCGAGGACAGCCTCCCTCGAGCAGTACTTC.

V and J are TRBV9 and TRBJ2-1; D may be TRBD2 (6 bases). Per germline, CDR1 SGDLS and CDR2 YYNGEE. The CDR3 runs to 16 residues. Trimming removed 0 bases at V and 5 bases at J, with 15 bases between. The chain's CDR3 is CASSVVPRGGHNEQFF. DNA of the CDR3: TGTGCCAGCAGCGTAGTTCCCCGGGGAGGCCACAATGAGCAGTTCTTC.